These T cell receptor beta chains were read from a single sample in a study of blood T cells in healthy people across ages. Via MiXCR, TCRdb re-called the 5' RACE reads, giving one row per CDR3 protein. Among 700,000 or so distinct CDR3 sequences listed, roughly 43% were seen once. The sequenced sample consisted of blood. These receptors all stem from a man older than 75 in good health. The CDR3 runs from the conserved cysteine through the conserved F or W. The D gene is left open where the match is weak. Some rows have no size entry. The others give once, few or many, or a class for an expanded clone.

size,V,J,D,DNA,CDR3
few,TRBV28,TRBJ2-3,TRBD1,TGTGCCAGCAGCTTCACAGGACAGGGGGCAGCAGATACGCAGTATTTT,CASSFTGQGAADTQYF
few,TRBV20-1,TRBJ2-1,.,TGCAGTGCTAGAGATCCTCTTCGCTCTCGAGGAAACTACAATGAGCAGTTCTTC,CSARDPLRSRGNYNEQFF
.,TRBV7-2,TRBJ1-4,.,TGTGCCAGCAGCTTATCGGGGGGCGCGGGTGAAAAACTGTTTTTT,CASSLSGGAGEKLFF
once,TRBV7-2,TRBJ2-7,.,TGTGCCAGCAGCCGCGGGACTGAGACCTACAATGAGCAGTACTTC,CASSRGTETYNEQYF
.,TRBV6-5,TRBJ1-2,TRBD1,TGTGCCAGCAGGATGGACAGGGCCTATGGCTACACCTTC,CASRMDRAYGYTF
.,TRBV6-2/TRBV6-3,TRBJ2-5,TRBD2,TGTGCCAGCAGTTTGACTAGCGGGAGGGCCAGGGACAATGAGCAGTACTTC,CASSLTSGRARDNEQYF
.,TRBV5-6,TRBJ1-5,.,TGTGCCAGCAGCTCTACAGGGCATGGCAATCAGCCCCAGCATTTT,CASSSTGHGNQPQHF
few,TRBV4-1,TRBJ1-1,.,TGCGCCAGCAGCCAAGTGCAGACAAGGCAGAACACTGAAGCTTTCTTT,CASSQVQTRQNTEAFF
few,TRBV29-1,TRBJ2-2,TRBD1,TGCAGCGTTGGACAGGGCTCCGGGGAGCTGTTTTTT,CSVGQGSGELFF
.,TRBV6-1,TRBJ2-1,.,TGTGCCAGCAGCCTAATACCTAGGAGCTCCTACAATGGGCAGTTCTTC,CASSLIPRSSYNGQFF
.,TRBV7-6,TRBJ2-1,TRBD2,TGTGCCAGCAGCCGCGCCGCCGGTTTGGCTAGCGGCGGCTACAAGGAGCAGTTCTTC,CASSRAAGLASGGYKEQFF
once,TRBV23-1,TRBJ2-1,.,TGCGCCAGTTATCCCAGCCACAATGAGCAGTTCTTC,CASYPSHNEQFF
.,TRBV29-1,TRBJ2-7,TRBD1,TGCAGCGTTGAGGGACAGGGCGTCTACGAGCAGTACTTC,CSVEGQGVYEQYF
.,TRBV28,TRBJ2-5,.,TGTGCCAGCAGTTTAGACACAGGAGAGGGAGAGACCCAGTACTTC,CASSLDTGEGETQYF
.,TRBV28,TRBJ1-6,.,TGTGCCAGCAGTTCTGGAGCATCGGAGTCACCCCTCCACTTT,CASSSGASESPLHF
.,TRBV7-2,TRBJ2-7,TRBD1,TGTGCCAGCAGCTTGTTCGGACAGGGTAAAGTCGAGCAGTACTTC,CASSLFGQGKVEQYF
.,TRBV20-1,TRBJ2-3,.,TGCGGTGCCCCGAACACATGGTCAGATACGCAGTATTTT,CGAPNTWSDTQYF
few,TRBV25-1,TRBJ1-2,.,TGTGCCAGCAGTGAATATGGGTTACTCTATGGCTACACCTTC,CASSEYGLLYGYTF
few,TRBV6-6,TRBJ1-1,.,TGTGCCAGCAGCCAGCCGGGGACTAACACTGAAGCTTTCTTT,CASSQPGTNTEAFF
.,TRBV20-1,TRBJ2-5,.,TGCAGTGCCTTCCATGACAGAGGGGGTAGGGAGACCCAGTACTTC,CSAFHDRGGRETQYF
once,TRBV24-1,TRBJ2-7,.,TGTGCCACCAGTGTAACAGGCCCTTACTATGAGCAGTACTTC,CATSVTGPYYEQYF
.,TRBV20-1,TRBJ2-3,.,TGCAGCGGAGCGACAGACCTCAAAGATACGCAGTATTTT,CSGATDLKDTQYF
once,TRBV5-5,TRBJ1-2,.,TGTGCCAGCAGCACTCGACAGGCCGTTCATGGCTACACCTTC,CASSTRQAVHGYTF
.,TRBV20-1,TRBJ1-2,.,TGCAGTGAAGATGGCTACACCTTC,CSEDGYTF
few,TRBV7-2,TRBJ2-3,TRBD2,TGTGCCAGCAGCCGGACTAGCGGGGGGGCCGGGGGTGGCACAGATACGCAGTATTTT,CASSRTSGGAGGGTDTQYF
.,TRBV14,TRBJ2-1,.,TGTGCCAGCAGCCAACAGGGGTACACTGAGCAGTTCTTC,CASSQQGYTEQFF
few,TRBV7-2,TRBJ1-6,.,TGTGCCAGCAGCTTCACTAGTGCACCCCTCCACTTT,CASSFTSAPLHF
few,TRBV4-1,TRBJ2-2,TRBD1,TGCGCCAGCAGCTGGGGACAGCCGAACACCGGGGAGCTGTTTTTT,CASSWGQPNTGELFF
.,TRBV5-1,TRBJ2-7,.,TGCGCCAGCAGTCAGCCCCCCCACGAGCAGTACTTC,CASSQPPHEQYF
few,TRBV19,TRBJ2-4,.,TGTGCCAGTAAGGAGGTAAACATTCAGTACTTC,CASKEVNIQYF
.,TRBV29-1,TRBJ2-1,TRBD2,TGCAGCGTTACAGCGGGAGGGAGCAACGAGCAGTTCTTC,CSVTAGGSNEQFF
few,TRBV20-1,TRBJ1-6,.,TGCAGTGTCAAGCCCGGGGGATCACCCCTCCACTTT,CSVKPGGSPLHF
.,TRBV7-2,TRBJ2-1,.,TGTGCCAGCAGCCAGCCGGCTAATGAGCAGTTCTTC,CASSQPANEQFF
.,TRBV7-2,TRBJ2-5,TRBD2,TGTGCCAGCAGCTCAGCGGGATCTCTCGTGGAAACCCAGTACTTC,CASSSAGSLVETQYF
.,TRBV10-3,TRBJ1-2,.,TGTGCCATCAGTGATCCTCGGGGATCCTATGGCTACACCTTC,CAISDPRGSYGYTF
.,TRBV14,TRBJ2-1,.,TGTGCCAGCAGCCAATCAGGTCAGGCCAATGAGCAGTTCTTC,CASSQSGQANEQFF
few,TRBV20-1,TRBJ2-7,.,TGCAGTGCTAGTAGCGGAATCACCTACGAGCAGTACTTC,CSASSGITYEQYF
few,TRBV7-2,TRBJ2-5,.,TGTGCCAGCAGCTTAAAGGTCCTACAAGGGGAGACCCAGTACTTC,CASSLKVLQGETQYF
many,TRBV11-2,TRBJ2-3,.,TGTGCCAGCAGCTTAGTCGCAGGTTTCCCAGATACGCAGTATTTT,CASSLVAGFPDTQYF